Sequencing of this T cell receptor (beta chain) was carried out in a study of blood T cells in healthy people across ages. Findings and caveats of the study: TCR beta diversity, measured per million T cells, fell in a roughly linear way with age.

Isolation per sample recovered at least 6.5 million PBMCs. With respect to this clonotype: No antigen is known for it.

A second PCR, run for roughly 7 to 12 cycles, used a sample-barcoded 5' primer plus a J-beta primer mix. TCRdb re-derived calls from the 5' RACE reads in MiXCR, one entry per CDR3 protein. The sample lists roughly 2 million distinct CDR3 sequences; about 49% were seen once. This receptor was obtained from a woman aged 40-49 years in good health. The sample was blood.

The CDR3 reads CASRGVAALADTQYF. In nucleotides, the CDR3 is TGTGCCAGCAGGGGGGTAGCGGCGTTAGCAGATACGCAGTATTTT. V gene TRBV2 combines with J gene TRBJ2-3; a weak D match, TRBD2 (6 bases). V gave up 6 bases and J gave up 4 bases, with 17 bases separating them. Per germline, CDR1 SNHLY and CDR2 FYNNEI. There are 15 residues in the CDR3.